A selection of T cell receptor beta chains follows, all from one sample in a study of T cell repertoires in cytomegalovirus infection. TCRdb re-analysed the reads in MiXCR, keeping a single row per CDR3 protein. The sample consists of about 920,000 distinct CDR3 sequences, approximately 31% of them appearing once. For these receptors, no antigen is known. Sequencing was performed on cultured CD8+ T cells from PBMCs, taken from culture after CMV antigen stimulation. The receptors derive from a human donor in good health (CMV status not recorded). Some clones in this sample may be carry-over from other donors' samples. CDR3s include the opening cysteine and the closing phenylalanine or tryptophan. Fields, in order: J gene, V gene, clone size, D gene, CDR3 DNA, CDR3 protein. The D gene is left open where the match is weak. Only some rows state a clone size, as once, few, many or a class for expanded clones.

j_call: TRBJ2-1
v_call: TRBV5-1
clone_size: .
d_call: TRBD2
cdr3_nt: TGCGCCAACAGGGCCCCACAGAGCGGGGGGGTGTCCAATGAGCAGTTCTTC
cdr3_aa: CANRAPQSGGVSNEQFF

j_call: TRBJ2-1
v_call: TRBV7-8
clone_size: few
d_call: .
cdr3_nt: TGTGCCAGCAGCTTAGAACCAGTCCCCTACAATGAGCAGTTCTTC
cdr3_aa: CASSLEPVPYNEQFF

j_call: TRBJ1-2
v_call: TRBV12-3/TRBV12-4
clone_size: .
d_call: .
cdr3_nt: TGTGCCAGCTGGAGGGGAGCTAACTATGGCTACACCTTC
cdr3_aa: CASWRGANYGYTF

j_call: TRBJ2-1
v_call: TRBV6-1
clone_size: .
d_call: .
cdr3_nt: TGTGCCAGCAGTGAAGTCGGATACAATGAGCAGTTCTTC
cdr3_aa: CASSEVGYNEQFF

j_call: TRBJ2-1
v_call: TRBV7-2
clone_size: many
d_call: .
cdr3_nt: TGTGCCAGCAGCTTAGTTTTGCGGGGGCCCTACAATGAGCAGTTCTTC
cdr3_aa: CASSLVLRGPYNEQFF

j_call: TRBJ2-5
v_call: TRBV5-1
clone_size: .
d_call: TRBD2
cdr3_nt: TGCGCCAGCAGCTTGCTAGCGGCAGAGACCCAGTACTTC
cdr3_aa: CASSLLAAETQYF

j_call: TRBJ1-1
v_call: TRBV6-5
clone_size: .
d_call: TRBD1
cdr3_nt: TGTGCCAGCAGTTACTTATCCCCTATACCGGGACAGAGGAACACTGAAGCTTTCTTT
cdr3_aa: CASSYLSPIPGQRNTEAFF

j_call: TRBJ2-5
v_call: TRBV19
clone_size: .
d_call: .
cdr3_nt: TGTGCCAGTAGTATAGGGGAAGGTGAGACCCAGTACTTC
cdr3_aa: CASSIGEGETQYF

j_call: TRBJ1-6
v_call: TRBV7-8
clone_size: few
d_call: .
cdr3_nt: TGTGCCAGCAGCTCGGTAACAGGGCAAGGATCACCCCTCCACTTT
cdr3_aa: CASSSVTGQGSPLHF

j_call: TRBJ2-2
v_call: TRBV27
clone_size: .
d_call: .
cdr3_nt: TGTGCCAGCGGGATTACAGGGAACCCCGGGGAGCTGTTTTTT
cdr3_aa: CASGITGNPGELFF

j_call: TRBJ2-5
v_call: TRBV4-3
clone_size: .
d_call: TRBD2
cdr3_nt: TGCGCCAGCAGCCACGCTGGGGGGGAAGAGACCCAGTACTTC
cdr3_aa: CASSHAGGEETQYF

j_call: TRBJ1-5
v_call: TRBV6-1
clone_size: once
d_call: .
cdr3_nt: TGTGCCAGCAGTGAAGTTGACGGTTTTAGCAATCAGCCCCAGCATTTT
cdr3_aa: CASSEVDGFSNQPQHF

j_call: TRBJ2-3
v_call: TRBV3-1
clone_size: .
d_call: TRBD1
cdr3_nt: TGTGCCAGCAGCCTACGACAGGGACCCACAGATACGCAGTATTTT
cdr3_aa: CASSLRQGPTDTQYF

j_call: TRBJ2-2
v_call: TRBV7-3
clone_size: .
d_call: TRBD1
cdr3_nt: TGTGCCACCAGCTTAACAGGGGGACTCCAACTTGCGAACATCGGGGAGCTGTTTTTT
cdr3_aa: CATSLTGGLQLANIGELFF

j_call: TRBJ2-1
v_call: TRBV27
clone_size: few
d_call: .
cdr3_nt: TGTGCCAGCAGTCACCTCGTCGGACAGGAGGGGAACGATGAGCAGTTCTTC
cdr3_aa: CASSHLVGQEGNDEQFF

j_call: TRBJ2-3
v_call: TRBV7-9
clone_size: .
d_call: TRBD2
cdr3_nt: TGTGCCAGCAGCTTAGATTGGACTAGTGCCCTCACAGATACGCAGTATTTT
cdr3_aa: CASSLDWTSALTDTQYF

j_call: TRBJ1-5
v_call: TRBV27
clone_size: few
d_call: TRBD1
cdr3_nt: TGTGCCAGCAGAACCGGGACAGGGAATCAGCCCCAGCATTTT
cdr3_aa: CASRTGTGNQPQHF

j_call: TRBJ2-1
v_call: TRBV20-1
clone_size: .
d_call: .
cdr3_nt: TGCAGTGCTAGAGATCATAGGAAGAGACACTCTACAAGGGAGCAGTTCTTC
cdr3_aa: CSARDHRKRHSTREQFF

j_call: TRBJ2-5
v_call: TRBV6-5
clone_size: .
d_call: .
cdr3_nt: TGTGCCAGCAGTTACTCCGGGTGGGCAGAGACCCAGTACTTC
cdr3_aa: CASSYSGWAETQYF

j_call: TRBJ2-2
v_call: TRBV6-6
clone_size: .
d_call: .
cdr3_nt: TGTGCCAGCAGTTACTCGACGAATCCCGGGGAGCTGTTTTTT
cdr3_aa: CASSYSTNPGELFF

j_call: TRBJ2-3
v_call: TRBV6-4
clone_size: .
d_call: TRBD2
cdr3_nt: TGTGCCAGCAGTCGGGTAGCGGGGGCCACAGATACGCAGTATTTT
cdr3_aa: CASSRVAGATDTQYF

j_call: TRBJ1-3
v_call: TRBV13
clone_size: .
d_call: .
cdr3_nt: TGTGCCAGCAGCTTACGGGGGGTTGGAAACACCATATATTTT
cdr3_aa: CASSLRGVGNTIYF